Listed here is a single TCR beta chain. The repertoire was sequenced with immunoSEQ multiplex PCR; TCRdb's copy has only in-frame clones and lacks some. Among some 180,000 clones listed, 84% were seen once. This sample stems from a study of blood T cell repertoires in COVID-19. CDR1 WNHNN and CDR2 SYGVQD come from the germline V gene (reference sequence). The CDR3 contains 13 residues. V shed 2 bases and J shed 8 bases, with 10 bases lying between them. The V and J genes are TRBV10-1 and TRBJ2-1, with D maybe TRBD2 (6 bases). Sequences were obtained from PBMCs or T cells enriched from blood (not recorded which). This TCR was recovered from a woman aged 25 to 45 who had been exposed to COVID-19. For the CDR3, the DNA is TGCGCCAGCAGTGAGGGAGGGGTCGATGAGCAGTTCTTC. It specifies CASSEGGVDEQFF.